This T cell receptor beta chain comes out of a study of tumor-infiltrating lymphocytes in primary liver carcinoma. About the research overall: Patients of both sexes were 30 to 69 years old. Measuring about 4.2 to 11 cm across, the tumors were staged as T1-T3 N0M0. Read depth, roughly 3.5 to 8 million productive TCRbeta reads, did not differ significantly between tissues. Notes on the study in general: In the absence of sorting, bulk samples left CD4+ and CD8+ repertoires uncompared.

This CDR3 comprises 14 residues. The V end lost 4 bases, the J end lost 4 bases, and 9 bases lay between the germline ends. The germline V gene has CDR1 SGHRS and CDR2 YFSETQ. Only a few counts were recorded for this clonotype. Its target is not known. Researchers generated TCR beta cDNA from about 500 ng of total RNA, relying on a constant-region primer. ARM-PCR was slightly modified, and three nested multiplex PCR rounds with it gave rise to the TCR beta libraries. TRBV1-TRBV30 forward primers and a C-beta reverse primer were used in the first two PCR rounds, which each ran for around 11 cycles. Each CDR3 protein is one row after TCRdb ran MiXCR on the multiplex PCR reads. The sample includes about 330,000 distinct CDR3 sequences, 65% seen only once; the top ten take about 6.3%. Unsorted whole blood served as the source of blood RNA, and germline DNA was extracted as well.

This chain connects TRBV5-1 to TRBJ2-6; D is unclear. The source of this sequence is a man aged 40-49 years with primary liver carcinoma and hepatitis B virus infection. The sequencing input was peripheral blood. Written as DNA, the CDR3 is TGCGCCAGCAGCCCGAGTGGGGGGGCCAACGTCCTGACTTTC. This sequence encodes CASSPSGGANVLTF.